The source of this TCR beta chain is a study of blood T cell repertoires in COVID-19. Study as a whole: Acute-phase and convalescent COVID-19 samples originated in the United States, Italy and Spain. The cDNA or gDNA used as material had been derived from T cells, B-cell-depleted T cells, or PBMCs.

Some clones are missing from TCRdb's copy, which holds only in-frame ones; the method was immunoSEQ multiplex PCR. Of tens of thousands of clones in the sample, around nine tenths were seen once. Germline V gene lookup returns CDR1 MGHRA and CDR2 YSYEKL. The CDR3 covers 16 residues. Trimming removed 3 bases from V and 5 bases from J, with 18 bases in between. The TCR comes from a human donor with active COVID-19. The donor label of this sample is uncertain. Sequencing was performed on peripheral blood. V usage is TRBV4-1 and J usage is TRBJ2-3, with D perhaps matching TRBD2 (6 bases). The CDR3 sequence: CASSHTITSSVDTQYF. DNA for the CDR3: TGCGCCAGCAGCCATACTATTACTAGCAGCGTAGATACGCAGTATTTT.